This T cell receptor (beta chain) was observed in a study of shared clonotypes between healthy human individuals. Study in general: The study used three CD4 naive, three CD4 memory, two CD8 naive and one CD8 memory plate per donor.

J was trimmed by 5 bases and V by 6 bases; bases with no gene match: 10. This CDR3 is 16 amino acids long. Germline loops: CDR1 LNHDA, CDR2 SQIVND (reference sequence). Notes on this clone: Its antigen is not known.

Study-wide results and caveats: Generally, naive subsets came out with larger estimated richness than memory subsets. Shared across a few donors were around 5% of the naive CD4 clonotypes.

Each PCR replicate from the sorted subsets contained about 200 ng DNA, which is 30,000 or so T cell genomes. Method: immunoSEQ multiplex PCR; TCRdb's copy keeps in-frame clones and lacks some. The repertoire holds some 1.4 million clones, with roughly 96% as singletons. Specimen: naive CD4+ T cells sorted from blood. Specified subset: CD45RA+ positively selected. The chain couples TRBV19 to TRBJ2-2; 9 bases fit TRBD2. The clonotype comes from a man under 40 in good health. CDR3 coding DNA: TGTGCCAGTAGGCCCGTAGCGGGAGTAATTACCGGGGAGCTGTTTTTT. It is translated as CASRPVAGVITGELFF. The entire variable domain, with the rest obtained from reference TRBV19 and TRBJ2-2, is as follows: DGGITQSPKYLFRKEGQNVTLSCEQNLNHDAMYWYRQDPGQGLRLIYYSQIVNDFQKGDIAEGYSVSREKKESFPLTVTSAQKNPTAFYLCASRPVAGVITGELFFGEGSRLTVL.